These T cell receptor beta chains were read from a single sample in a study of shared clonotypes between healthy human individuals. The data were produced by immunoSEQ multiplex PCR, yet TCRdb's version contains in-frame clones alone and is incomplete. The sample consists of 800,000 to 950,000 clones, around 96% of them appearing once. Input material: naive CD8+ T cells sorted from blood. These receptors were taken from a young man in good health. Each CDR3 is given with its conserved first and last residue. The D gene is left open where the match is weak. Only part of the rows carry a size: once, few, many, or a class if the clone is expanded.

clone_size	j_call	v_call	d_call	cdr3_nt	cdr3_aa
NA	TRBJ2-7	TRBV5-1	NA	TGCGCCAGCAGCCACCAGGATAAATCCTCCTACGAGCAGTACTTC	CASSHQDKSSYEQYF
NA	TRBJ1-4	TRBV11-2	NA	TGTGCCAGCAGCACCCCGCCTTGGGAAAAACTGTTTTTT	CASSTPPWEKLFF
NA	TRBJ2-3	TRBV19	TRBD1	TGTGCCAGTAGTAACACGCCGGGACAGGGGGTCACAGATACGCAGTATTTT	CASSNTPGQGVTDTQYF
once	TRBJ1-1	TRBV27	NA	TGTGCCAGCAGTCTCACAGGGTACACTGAAGCTTTCTTT	CASSLTGYTEAFF
few	TRBJ1-1	TRBV6-6	NA	TGTGCCAGCAGTCGCCCATATAACACTGAAGCTTTCTTT	CASSRPYNTEAFF
NA	TRBJ1-5	TRBV27	NA	TGTGCCAGCAGCTTGGACAGCGGGAATCAGCCCCAGCATTTT	CASSLDSGNQPQHF
NA	TRBJ2-1	TRBV28	NA	TGTACCAGCAGCTCGACAGGTATTTACAATGAGCAGTTCTTC	CTSSSTGIYNEQFF
NA	TRBJ1-2	TRBV27	NA	TGTGCCAGCAGTTTCGGTGGCGCAAACTATGGCTACACCTTC	CASSFGGANYGYTF
NA	TRBJ2-3	TRBV30	TRBD1	TGTGCCTGGAGCGGGGGACAGGGGAGCACAGATACGCAGTATTTT	CAWSGGQGSTDTQYF
once	TRBJ2-7	TRBV27	NA	TGTGCCAGCAGTTTGAAGAATGGGGTCTCCTACGAGCAGTACTTC	CASSLKNGVSYEQYF
NA	TRBJ1-5	TRBV28	NA	TGTGCCAGCAGTTTGATCGATAGCAATCAGCCCCAGCATTTT	CASSLIDSNQPQHF
NA	TRBJ2-2	TRBV7-9	NA	TGTGCCAGCAGCTTTTGGAGCAGGGGCCCCGGGGAGCTGTTTTTT	CASSFWSRGPGELFF
NA	TRBJ2-7	TRBV11-2	NA	TGTGCCAGCAGCTTAGGGGGTAGATCGTCCTACGAGCAGTACTTC	CASSLGGRSSYEQYF
NA	TRBJ2-5	TRBV6-9	TRBD2	TGTGCCAGCAGTTTTTCACCCGCGATTAGCGGGAGTGTCTCGAAGACCCAGTACTTC	CASSFSPAISGSVSKTQYF
NA	TRBJ2-1	TRBV28	NA	TGTGCCAGCGAGGGGCAGAGCTCCTACAATGAGCAGTTCTTC	CASEGQSSYNEQFF
NA	TRBJ2-1	TRBV15	TRBD2	TGTGCCACCAGAATTAGCGGGAGAAGTTTTGGCGAGCAGTTCTTC	CATRISGRSFGEQFF
NA	TRBJ1-3	TRBV28	NA	TGTGCCAGCAGTTTAGGTACGAGCTCTGGAAACACCATATATTTT	CASSLGTSSGNTIYF
NA	TRBJ2-7	TRBV27	TRBD2	TGTGCCAGCAGTCCCCCAGCGGGAGCTACCTACGAGCAGTACTTC	CASSPPAGATYEQYF
NA	TRBJ1-1	TRBV6-5	NA	TGTGCCAGCAGCCACGGGAGGACTGAAGCTTTCTTT	CASSHGRTEAFF
NA	TRBJ2-7	TRBV27	TRBD1	TGTGCCACCGGGGACAGATACTACGAGCAGTACTTC	CATGDRYYEQYF
once	TRBJ2-1	TRBV5-4	NA	TGTGCCAGCAGCTTGGCCTTCTCGGGCCACACTTACAATGAGCAGTTCTTC	CASSLAFSGHTYNEQFF
NA	TRBJ2-7	TRBV6-1	NA	TGTGCCAGCAGTGAAGACTACCCTTACGAGCAGTACTTC	CASSEDYPYEQYF
NA	TRBJ2-7	TRBV4-1	TRBD2	TGCGCCAGCAGCCAAGGGACTAGCGGGAGGGCCGAGGTGAACGAGCAGTACTTC	CASSQGTSGRAEVNEQYF
NA	TRBJ2-1	TRBV27	NA	TGTGCCAGCAGTTCCCGGGGCGCGAAGGGGAATGAGCAGTTCTTC	CASSSRGAKGNEQFF
once	TRBJ2-7	TRBV13	NA	TGTGCCAGCAGCTTCGGGACAACCCGGTACTACGAGCAGTACTTC	CASSFGTTRYYEQYF
NA	TRBJ1-5	TRBV5-8	TRBD1	TGTGCCAGCAGCTGGGGTAACAGGGGTGGTCAGCCCCAGCATTTT	CASSWGNRGGQPQHF
once	TRBJ2-7	TRBV2	NA	TGTGCCAGCACATCCTGGGGGGACGAGCAGTACTTC	CASTSWGDEQYF
NA	TRBJ2-1	TRBV9	TRBD1	TGTGCCAGCAGCGTAGCTTTAGGACAGGGAGGCGATGAGCAGTTCTTC	CASSVALGQGGDEQFF
NA	TRBJ2-2	TRBV11-2	TRBD1	TGTGCCAGCAGCTTAGTAGGACAGGGCACCGGGGAGCTGTTTTTT	CASSLVGQGTGELFF
NA	TRBJ1-2	TRBV29-1	TRBD1	TGCAGCGTTGAAGATCTTGGGACAGGGGACTATGGCTACACCTTC	CSVEDLGTGDYGYTF
NA	TRBJ2-3	TRBV4-1	NA	TGCGCCAGCTCTGGGTGGGTAGGCACAGATACGCAGTATTTT	CASSGWVGTDTQYF
NA	TRBJ2-2	TRBV15	NA	TGTGCCACCAGCAGAGCGCGCACAAAGAACACCGGGGAGCTGTTTTTT	CATSRARTKNTGELFF